A selection of T cell receptor beta chains follows, all from one sample in a study of shared clonotypes between healthy human individuals. Profiled with immunoSEQ multiplex PCR; TCRdb holds only in-frame clones, not every one. The data show about 2.1 million clones, around 93% seen once. The sequenced sample consisted of naive CD8+ T cells from PBMCs. The receptors originated from a man aged 18 to 30 in good health. Some clones in this sample may be carry-over from other donors' samples. Both conserved end residues are part of each CDR3. Each record gives: D gene, J gene, clone size, V gene, CDR3 length, CDR3 DNA, CDR3 protein. The D gene is left open where the match is weak. Some rows have no size entry. The others give once, few or many, or a class for an expanded clone.

TRBD1 | TRBJ2-2 | - | TRBV2 | 15 | TGTGCCAGCAGTCCGACAGGGATATCGGCCGGGGAGCTGTTTTTT | CASSPTGISAGELFF
TRBD1 | TRBJ2-3 | once | TRBV9 | 15 | TGTGCCAGCAGCTCAGCAAAGGGGGCTGGAGATACGCAGTATTTT | CASSSAKGAGDTQYF
- | TRBJ2-7 | - | TRBV6-5 | 14 | TGTGCCAGCAGTCCCCGGGGTGACTCCTACGAGCAGTACTTC | CASSPRGDSYEQYF
- | TRBJ2-3 | - | TRBV9 | 12 | TGTGCCAGCAGCGTAGGTGAAGATACGCAGTATTTT | CASSVGEDTQYF
- | TRBJ2-7 | - | TRBV11-2 | 14 | TGTGCCAGCAGCTTGTCGGGGCACGCCTACGAGCAGTACTTC | CASSLSGHAYEQYF
- | TRBJ2-7 | - | TRBV6-5 | 14 | TGTGCCAGCAGCAGGCCAGGGATAGACTACGAGCAGTACTTC | CASSRPGIDYEQYF
TRBD1 | TRBJ2-7 | - | TRBV28 | 16 | TGTGCCAGCAGTCAACTAGGGACAGGGGCTTCCTACGAGCAGTACTTC | CASSQLGTGASYEQYF
- | TRBJ1-2 | - | TRBV5-4 | 15 | TGTGCCAGCAGCTTGGGCAGGGCCTCCGTCTATGGCTACACCTTC | CASSLGRASVYGYTF
TRBD2 | TRBJ2-1 | - | TRBV28 | 16 | TGTGCCAGCAGATACGGGAGGGCCTTGGGGTACAATGAGCAGTTCTTC | CASRYGRALGYNEQFF
TRBD1 | TRBJ2-7 | - | TRBV11-2 | 15 | TGTGCCAGCAGCTTAGGGACAGGGTTCTCCTACGAGCAGTACTTC | CASSLGTGFSYEQYF
TRBD1 | TRBJ2-7 | once | TRBV19 | 14 | TGTGCCAGTAGTATCTACAGGGGCTCCTACGAGCAGTACTTC | CASSIYRGSYEQYF
- | TRBJ2-3 | - | TRBV7-8 | 16 | TGTGCCAGCAGCTTATTGGGCGGACTCAGCACAGATACGCAGTATTTT | CASSLLGGLSTDTQYF
- | TRBJ2-7 | - | TRBV2 | 12 | TGTGCCCTCGGACCTAACTCCTACGAGCAGTACTTC | CALGPNSYEQYF
- | TRBJ1-2 | - | TRBV9 | 13 | TGTGCCAGCAGCGCCCCGCCGAACTATGGCTACACCTTC | CASSAPPNYGYTF
TRBD2 | TRBJ2-3 | - | TRBV7-3 | 15 | TGTGCCAGCAGGAAGACTAGCGGAAGCACAGATACGCAGTATTTT | CASRKTSGSTDTQYF
- | TRBJ2-1 | - | TRBV27 | 15 | TGTGCCAGCAGTTTCAGGGACTCATTCTACAATGAGCAGTTCTTC | CASSFRDSFYNEQFF
- | TRBJ1-1 | - | TRBV5-6 | 14 | TGTGCCAGCAGCTTGGCCCCGGGTAAGACTGAAGCTTTCTTT | CASSLAPGKTEAFF
- | TRBJ2-7 | - | TRBV7-9 | 14 | TGTGCCAGCAGCTTGGTGGGTTCCACCTACGAGCAGTACTTC | CASSLVGSTYEQYF
- | TRBJ1-2 | few | TRBV5-1 | 13 | TGCGCCAGCAGCAACGGGACGGCCTATGGCTACACCTTC | CASSNGTAYGYTF
TRBD1 | TRBJ2-2 | - | TRBV29-1 | 15 | TGCAGCGCCCTACCATGGACAGGGAATACCGGGGAGCTGTTTTTT | CSALPWTGNTGELFF
TRBD2 | TRBJ2-5 | - | TRBV15 | 16 | TGTGCCACCAGCAGAGTAACTAGCGGGAGGCCTAAGGCCCAGTACTTC | CATSRVTSGRPKAQYF
TRBD2 | TRBJ2-2 | few | TRBV13 | 19 | TGTGCCAGCAGGGAAATAGTAGGGCTAGCGGGATTCGGCACCGGGGAGCTGTTTTTT | CASREIVGLAGFGTGELFF
TRBD1 | TRBJ2-5 | once | TRBV27 | 18 | TGTGCCAGCAGTCCACAACTGGACAGGGACCCGTACCAAGAGACCCAGTACTTC | CASSPQLDRDPYQETQYF
- | TRBJ2-2 | - | TRBV2 | 14 | TGTGCCATCCAGAGTGGGGTTCTGGCCGGGGAGCTGTTTTTT | CAIQSGVLAGELFF
- | TRBJ2-1 | - | TRBV27 | 14 | TGTGCCAGCAGTTTAGGTGGCGTCTACAATGAGCAGTTCTTC | CASSLGGVYNEQFF
- | TRBJ2-7 | - | TRBV27 | 14 | TGTGCCAGCAGTTTGCAGTGGGGGAAGATCGAGCAGTACTTC | CASSLQWGKIEQYF
- | TRBJ2-7 | - | TRBV28 | 14 | TGTGCCAGCAGTTTACCAGGGGAGCTTTACGAGCAGTACTTC | CASSLPGELYEQYF
TRBD2 | TRBJ2-2 | - | TRBV2 | 16 | TGTGCCAGCAGGCAGACTAGCGGGAGCAGTGGCGGGGAGCTGTTTTTT | CASRQTSGSSGGELFF
TRBD2 | TRBJ2-7 | - | TRBV7-9 | 17 | TGTGCCAGCAGCGCGGGACTAGCGGGAGCAATCCCCTACGAGCAGTACTTC | CASSAGLAGAIPYEQYF
- | TRBJ2-7 | - | TRBV14 | 13 | TGTGCCAGCAGCCAGGCAGGGATGCTCGAGCAGTACTTC | CASSQAGMLEQYF
- | TRBJ1-2 | - | TRBV28 | 16 | TGTGCCAGCAGCCCACCACCCGGACATCTTAACTATGGCTACACCTTC | CASSPPPGHLNYGYTF
TRBD2 | TRBJ2-3 | - | TRBV5-1 | 16 | TGCGCCAGCAGCTCCGCGGTAGCGGGAGTATCAGATACGCAGTATTTT | CASSSAVAGVSDTQYF
TRBD2 | TRBJ2-2 | - | TRBV7-9 | 16 | TGTGCCAGCAGCCCCGGGACTAGCCGGAACACCGGGGAGCTGTTTTTT | CASSPGTSRNTGELFF
- | TRBJ2-2 | - | TRBV7-2 | 16 | TGTGCCAGCAGCTTAGCGCACCAGGGGAACACCGGGGAGCTGTTTTTT | CASSLAHQGNTGELFF
- | TRBJ1-2 | - | TRBV6-5 | 16 | TGTGCCAGCAGTTACTCGGAGGCAGGGGCCAGAAACGGCTACACCTTC | CASSYSEAGARNGYTF
- | TRBJ1-4 | few | TRBV4-1 | 15 | TGCGCCAGCAGCCAAGATCCAGGGTTTGGAGAAAAACTGTTTTTT | CASSQDPGFGEKLFF
- | TRBJ1-2 | - | TRBV5-1 | 13 | TGCGCCAGCAGCTTGGAGGAGCTCTATGGCTACACCTTC | CASSLEELYGYTF
- | TRBJ2-7 | - | TRBV10-1 | 13 | TGCGCCAGCAGTGAGGGGGTCCCCTACGAGCAGTACTTC | CASSEGVPYEQYF
TRBD2 | TRBJ2-2 | once | TRBV28 | 14 | TGTGCCAGCAGTTCCCCGGGGGGTCCCGGGGAGCTGTTTTTT | CASSSPGGPGELFF
- | TRBJ2-3 | - | TRBV9 | 17 | TGTGCCAGCAGCGTAGACCCGGGCGGTGCGGATGGGGATACGCAGTATTTT | CASSVDPGGADGDTQYF
- | TRBJ2-7 | - | TRBV28 | 12 | TGTGCCAGCAGCCGGACCGGGAGCCCCACGCACTTC | CASSRTGSPTHF
- | TRBJ2-7 | - | TRBV27 | 13 | TGTGCCAGCAGTTTATCTTCGGGGCGCGAGCAGTGCTTC | CASSLSSGREQCF
- | TRBJ2-2 | - | TRBV9 | 15 | TGTGCCAGCAGCCGGGGGGCTTCGTGCACCGGGGAGCTGTTTTTT | CASSRGASCTGELFF
- | TRBJ2-7 | - | TRBV10-3 | 13 | TGTGCCATCAGTGAAGACCCGCGCTACGAGCAGTACTTC | CAISEDPRYEQYF
TRBD2 | TRBJ2-7 | - | TRBV19 | 16 | TGTGCCAGTAGTATGGATAGTAGCGGGTTTTCCTACGAGCAGTACTTC | CASSMDSSGFSYEQYF
- | TRBJ1-4 | - | TRBV28 | 18 | TGTGCCAGCAGTTCCCGGGACCTAGGCGCAGCCTTAGGTGAAAAACTGTTTTTT | CASSSRDLGAALGEKLFF
- | TRBJ1-6 | - | TRBV7-2 | 16 | TGTGCCAGCAGCTTAGGAGGTTACTCCTATAATTCACCCCTCCACTTT | CASSLGGYSYNSPLHF
- | TRBJ2-4 | - | TRBV6-5 | 12 | TGTGCCAGCAGCCTCGGGGGAAACATTCAGTACTTC | CASSLGGNIQYF
- | TRBJ2-3 | - | TRBV27 | 14 | TGTGCCAGCAGCCCCCGGGACTCGGGGGATACGCAGTATTTT | CASSPRDSGDTQYF